In its sample, the clone carrying this TCR beta chain was seen many times. This entry is derived from a study of T cells in Graves' hyperthyroidism and ophthalmopathy. RNA transcripts yielded amplified TCR beta CDR3 regions. First-round RT-PCR with HTBI primers amplified the TCR CDR3 region. MiXCR, run by TCRdb on the multiplex PCR reads, gives a single entry per CDR3 protein. The profile shows roughly 650,000 distinct CDR3 sequences, about a sixth of them singletons. Germline V lookup: CDR1 MDHEN, CDR2 SYDVKM. Trimming pared 3 bases from V and 9 bases from J, leaving 11 bases between. This CDR3 contains 12 residues.

Sequencing used blood. This receptor was obtained from a middle-aged woman with Graves' ophthalmopathy. The gene calls are TRBV28 and TRBJ1-2, with a weak D call TRBD1 (6 bases). The CDR3 nucleotides read TGTGCCAGCAGTTTCAAGGGGGGAAGCTACACCTTC. Translation: CASSFKGGSYTF.